This T cell receptor beta chain was recorded in a study of technical replicates of blood from a few donors. V shed 1 base, J shed 6 bases, and the junction held 6 bases outside the gene matches. The CDR3 sequence is 16 residues long. Germline-derived CDR1 and CDR2 are SGHTA and FQGNSA. Only in-frame clones appear in the TCRdb table, and some are missing; sequencing was by immunoSEQ multiplex PCR. The sample consists of 45,000 to 60,000 clones, approximately 94% of them appearing once. The source is a human donor in good health. Some clones in this sample may be carry-over from other donors' samples. The sample comprised PBMCs. The rearrangement joins TRBV7-2 to TRBJ2-5, with TRBD2 matching 12 bases. The chain's CDR3 is CASSLGSTSGRKTQYF. Here the CDR3 DNA reads TGTGCCAGCAGCTTAGGTAGTACTAGCGGGAGGAAGACCCAGTACTTC.